This T cell receptor (beta chain) is drawn from a study of T cell changes during pregnancy in multiple sclerosis. This CDR3 spans 14 amino acids. V trimming: 4 bases; J trimming: 5 bases; junction bases outside the gene matches: 6. Per the germline V gene, CDR1 is SGHDT and CDR2 is YYEEEE. The data were produced by immunoSEQ multiplex PCR, yet TCRdb's version contains in-frame clones alone and is incomplete. The sample lists about 79,000 clones; around 90% were seen once. This sequence was found in a female donor with multiple sclerosis, enrolled in a pregnancy study. The rearrangement links TRBV5-6 to TRBJ1-5; 7 nucleotides line up with TRBD1. Specimen: CD4+ T cells from peripheral blood mononuclear cells, collected in the second trimester of pregnancy. CDR3 in DNA: TGTGCCAGCAGCCTGGGACAGAGTTATCAGCCCCAGCATTTT. Its protein is CASSLGQSYQPQHF.